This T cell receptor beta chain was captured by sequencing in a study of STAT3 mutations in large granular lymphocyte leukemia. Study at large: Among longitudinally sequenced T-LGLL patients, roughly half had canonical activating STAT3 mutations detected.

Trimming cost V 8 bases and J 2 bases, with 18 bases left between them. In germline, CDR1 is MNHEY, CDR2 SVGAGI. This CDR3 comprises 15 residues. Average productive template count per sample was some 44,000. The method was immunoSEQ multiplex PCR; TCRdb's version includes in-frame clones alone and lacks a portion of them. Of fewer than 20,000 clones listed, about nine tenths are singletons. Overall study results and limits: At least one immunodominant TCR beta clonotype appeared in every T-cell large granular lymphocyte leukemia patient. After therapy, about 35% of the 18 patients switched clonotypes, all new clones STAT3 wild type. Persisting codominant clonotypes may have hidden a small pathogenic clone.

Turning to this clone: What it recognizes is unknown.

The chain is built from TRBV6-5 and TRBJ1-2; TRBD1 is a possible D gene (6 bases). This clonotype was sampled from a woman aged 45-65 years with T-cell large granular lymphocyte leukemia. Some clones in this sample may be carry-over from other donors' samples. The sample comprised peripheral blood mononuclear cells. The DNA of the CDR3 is TGTGCCAGCGCCTCGTCCCGGGGGCTGAACTATGGCTACACCTTC. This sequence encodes CASASSRGLNYGYTF.